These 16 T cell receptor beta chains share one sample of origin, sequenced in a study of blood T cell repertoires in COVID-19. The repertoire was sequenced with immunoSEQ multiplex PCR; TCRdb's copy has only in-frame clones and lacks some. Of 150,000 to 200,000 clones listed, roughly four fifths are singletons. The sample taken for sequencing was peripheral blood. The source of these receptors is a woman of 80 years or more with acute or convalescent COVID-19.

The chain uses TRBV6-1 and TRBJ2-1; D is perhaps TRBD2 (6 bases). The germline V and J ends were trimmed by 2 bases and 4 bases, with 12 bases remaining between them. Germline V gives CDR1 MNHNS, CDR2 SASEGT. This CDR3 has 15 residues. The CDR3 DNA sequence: TGTGCCAGCAGTGAATGGGGGGAAGGGTACAATGAGCAGTTCTTC. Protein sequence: CASSEWGEGYNEQFF.

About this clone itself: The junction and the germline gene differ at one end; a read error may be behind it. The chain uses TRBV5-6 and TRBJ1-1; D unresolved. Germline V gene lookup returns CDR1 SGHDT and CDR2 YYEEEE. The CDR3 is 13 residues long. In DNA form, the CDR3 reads TGTGCCAGCACCTTGGGGTTAGAAAATGAAGCTTTCTTT. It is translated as CASTLGLENEAFF.

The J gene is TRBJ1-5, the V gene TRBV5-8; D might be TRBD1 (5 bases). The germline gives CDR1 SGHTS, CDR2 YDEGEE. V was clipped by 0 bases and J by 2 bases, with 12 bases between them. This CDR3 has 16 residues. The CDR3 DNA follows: TGTGCCAGCAGCTTGGTGGGGGGAGGACGCAATCAGCCCCAGCATTTT. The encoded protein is CASSLVGGGRNQPQHF.

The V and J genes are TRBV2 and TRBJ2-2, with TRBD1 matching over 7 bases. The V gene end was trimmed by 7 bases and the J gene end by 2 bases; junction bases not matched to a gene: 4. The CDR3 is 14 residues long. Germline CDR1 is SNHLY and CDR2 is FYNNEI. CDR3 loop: CASKTGPNTGELFF. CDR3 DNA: TGTGCCAGCAAGACAGGGCCAAACACCGGGGAGCTGTTTTTT.

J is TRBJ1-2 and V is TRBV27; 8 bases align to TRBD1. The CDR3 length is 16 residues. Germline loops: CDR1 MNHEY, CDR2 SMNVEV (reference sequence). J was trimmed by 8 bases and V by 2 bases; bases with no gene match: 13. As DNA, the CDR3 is TGTGCCAGCAGTTTAAAAGGGGCAGGGGGCGCGCTCGGCTACACCTTC. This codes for CASSLKGAGGALGYTF.

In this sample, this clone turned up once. CDR3 in amino acids: CASRSGSTVGGQETQYF. CDR3 sequence (DNA): TGCGCCAGCAGGAGCGGGAGTACGGTTGGGGGACAAGAGACCCAGTACTTC. The chain recombines TRBV10-2 with TRBJ2-5; 8 nucleotides match TRBD2. V dropped 6 bases and J dropped 2; count of bases not matched to a gene: 14. The CDR3 covers 17 residues. Germline values: CDR1 WSHSY, CDR2 SAAADI.

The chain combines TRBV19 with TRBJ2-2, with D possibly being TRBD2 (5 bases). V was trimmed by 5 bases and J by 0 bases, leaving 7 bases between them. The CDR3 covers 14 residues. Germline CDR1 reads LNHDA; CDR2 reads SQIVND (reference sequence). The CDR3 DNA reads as TGTGCCAGTAGTTTGCGGGCGAACACCGGGGAGCTGTTTTTT. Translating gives CASSLRANTGELFF. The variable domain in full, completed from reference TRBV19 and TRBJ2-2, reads DGGITQSPKYLFRKEGQNVTLSCEQNLNHDAMYWYRQDPGQGLRLIYYSQIVNDFQKGDIAEGYSVSREKKESFPLTVTSAQKNPTAFYLCASSLRANTGELFFGEGSRLTVL.

The DNA for the CDR3 is TGTGCCAGCAGTTTACGGGGACTAGCGGGGGGCCTGAGCTCCTACGAGCAGTACTTC. Translating it yields CASSLRGLAGGLSSYEQYF. The genes are TRBV28 and TRBJ2-7, with 15 bases lining up with TRBD2. CDR3 size: 19 residues. Germline lookup yields CDR1 MDHEN and CDR2 SYDVKM. V was pared by 2 bases and J by 0 bases, with 8 bases of the junction left unmatched.

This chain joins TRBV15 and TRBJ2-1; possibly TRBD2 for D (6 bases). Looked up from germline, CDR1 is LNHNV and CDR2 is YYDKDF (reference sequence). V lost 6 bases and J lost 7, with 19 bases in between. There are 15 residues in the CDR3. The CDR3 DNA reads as TGTGCCACCAGATCCGGTACGGGAGTCGTGAATGAGCAGTTCTTC. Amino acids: CATRSGTGVVNEQFF.

The CDR3 spells CASSSRVKTGNTIYF. The CDR3 nucleotides are TGTGCCAGCAGCAGCAGGGTAAAAACTGGAAACACCATATATTTT. The rearrangement joins TRBV2 to TRBJ1-3; weak D call: TRBD1 (5 bases). The V end was cut by 6 bases, the J end by 2 bases, with 14 bases between. CDR3 length equals 15 residues. Germline V lookup: CDR1 SNHLY, CDR2 FYNNEI.

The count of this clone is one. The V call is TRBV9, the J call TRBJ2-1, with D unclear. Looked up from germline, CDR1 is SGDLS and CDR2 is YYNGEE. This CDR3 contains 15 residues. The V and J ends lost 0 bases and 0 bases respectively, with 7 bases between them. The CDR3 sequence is CASSVGASSYNEQFF. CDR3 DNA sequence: TGTGCCAGCAGCGTAGGAGCTAGCTCCTACAATGAGCAGTTCTTC.

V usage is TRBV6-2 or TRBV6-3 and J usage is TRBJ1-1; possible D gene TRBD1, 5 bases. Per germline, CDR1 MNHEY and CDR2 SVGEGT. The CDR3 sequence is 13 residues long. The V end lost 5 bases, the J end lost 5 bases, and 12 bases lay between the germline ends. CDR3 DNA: TGTGCCAGCAGTGTCGGGGGTAGGACTGAAGCTTTCTTT. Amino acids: CASSVGGRTEAFF.

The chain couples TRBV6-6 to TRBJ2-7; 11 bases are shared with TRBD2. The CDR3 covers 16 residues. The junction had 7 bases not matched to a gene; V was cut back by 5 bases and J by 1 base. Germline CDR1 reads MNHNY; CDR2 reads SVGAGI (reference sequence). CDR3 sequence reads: CASSTRVAGGSYEQYF. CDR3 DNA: TGTGCCAGCAGTACCCGGGTAGCGGGGGGGTCCTACGAGCAGTACTTC.

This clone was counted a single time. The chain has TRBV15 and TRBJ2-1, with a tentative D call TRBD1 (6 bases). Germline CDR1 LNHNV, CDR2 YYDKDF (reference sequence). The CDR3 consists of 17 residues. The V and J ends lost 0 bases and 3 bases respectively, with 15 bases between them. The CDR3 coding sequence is TGTGCCACCAGCAGAGATATCGGCAGGGGTGTCTACAATGAGCAGTTCTTC. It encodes CATSRDIGRGVYNEQFF.

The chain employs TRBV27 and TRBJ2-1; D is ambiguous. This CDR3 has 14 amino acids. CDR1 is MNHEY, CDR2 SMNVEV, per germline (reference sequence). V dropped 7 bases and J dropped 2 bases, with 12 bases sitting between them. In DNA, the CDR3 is TGTGCCAGCACGCAGGTTTACACCTACAATGAGCAGTTCTTC. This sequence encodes CASTQVYTYNEQFF.

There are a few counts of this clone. For the CDR3, the DNA is TGTGCCAGCGGGACAGATCTGAACACTGAAGCTTTCTTT. Translated, it gives CASGTDLNTEAFF. The chain links TRBV9 to TRBJ1-1; TRBD1 agrees at 7 bases. The CDR3 sequence is 13 residues long. J gave up 0 bases and V 7 bases, and 3 bases lay outside the gene matches. From germline, CDR1 is SGDLS and CDR2 YYNGEE.